Listed here are 12 T cell receptor beta chains from one sample, sequenced in a study of shared clonotypes between healthy human individuals. CD45RO-negative, CCR7-positively selected cells formed the naive CD8 fraction, excluding terminally differentiated effector memory CD45RA+ cells. The table came from immunoSEQ multiplex PCR; TCRdb's copy has only in-frame clones and leaves some out. The profile shows approximately 2,000,000 clones, approximately 92% of them singletons. The sample taken for sequencing was naive CD8+ T cells from PBMCs. These receptors were taken from a man in his late teens or twenties in good health. Some clones in this sample may be carry-over from other donors' samples.

This chain joins TRBV7-9 and TRBJ1-2; no reliable D call. The V end lost 1 base, the J end lost 4 bases, and 10 bases lay between the germline ends. This CDR3 spans 14 amino acids. CDR1 SEHNR and CDR2 FQNEAQ come from the germline V gene (reference sequence). For the CDR3, the DNA is TGTGCCAGCAGCTTAGGGCCGGCAGCCTATGGCTACACCTTC. Its protein is CASSLGPAAYGYTF.

A remark on this clone: Other nucleotide sequences from this sample produce the same CDR3. The CDR3 here is CASSIDREDTQYF. The CDR3 DNA reads TGTGCCAGTAGTATAGATCGAGAAGATACGCAGTATTTT. This chain uses TRBV19 with TRBJ2-3; D call uncertain. Per the germline V gene, CDR1 is LNHDA and CDR2 is SQIVND (reference sequence). The ends were cut back, 0 bases at V and 5 bases at J, with 6 bases in the middle. CDR3 length: 13 residues. The full variable domain, its missing parts supplied by reference TRBV19 and TRBJ2-3, is DGGITQSPKYLFRKEGQNVTLSCEQNLNHDAMYWYRQDPGQGLRLIYYSQIVNDFQKGDIAEGYSVSREKKESFPLTVTSAQKNPTAFYLCASSIDREDTQYFGPGTRLTVL.

Turning to this clone: This sample also contains other DNA sequences that code for the same CDR3. The chain combines TRBV28 with TRBJ2-3; 7 bases match TRBD2. Germline loops: CDR1 MDHEN, CDR2 SYDVKM. Trimming took 2 bases from V and 2 from J; bases not matched to a gene: 1. This CDR3 contains 14 residues. CDR3 DNA sequence: TGTGCCAGCAGTTTAACTAGCGCCACAGATACGCAGTATTTT. This sequence encodes CASSLTSATDTQYF.

The V gene is TRBV7-6, the J gene TRBJ2-1, with D unclear. The V gene's germline CDR1 is SGHVS and CDR2 FNYEAQ. Trimming removed 3 bases from V and 5 bases from J, with 5 bases in between. This CDR3 spans 12 amino acids. CDR3 loop: CASSLNNNEQFF. CDR3 in DNA: TGTGCCAGCAGCTTGAATAACAATGAGCAGTTCTTC.

The chain combines TRBV11-2 with TRBJ1-1, with D unresolved. Germline-derived CDR1 and CDR2 are SGHAT and FQNNGV. V was shortened by 4 bases and J by 1 base, with 13 bases between the two germline ends. The CDR3 consists of 15 residues. DNA of the CDR3: TGTGCCAGCAGCTCCAAGTTGATAAGGAACACTGAAGCTTTCTTT. This encodes CASSSKLIRNTEAFF.

In the case of this clone: The sample contains more than one DNA sequence encoding this CDR3. The V call is TRBV7-9, the J call TRBJ2-7; D gene uncertain. The V gene's germline CDR1 is SEHNR and CDR2 FQNEAQ (reference sequence). CDR3 size: 14 residues. Trimming took off 5 bases at V and 1 base at J, with 12 bases between the two ends. The CDR3 protein is CASSPRQVSYEQYF. The CDR3, as DNA: TGTGCCAGCAGCCCTCGTCAGGTTTCCTACGAGCAGTACTTC.

The chain links TRBV11-1 to TRBJ2-7; D gene uncertain. The CDR3 covers 16 residues. Germline V gene data show CDR1 as SGHAT and CDR2 as FQDESV (reference sequence). V was pared by 6 bases and J by 3 bases, with 21 bases between. The CDR3 DNA follows: TGTGCCAGCAGTTCAACAGTACTAACCCAATTCTACGAGCAGTACTTC. As protein: CASSSTVLTQFYEQYF.

J is TRBJ1-2 and V is TRBV4-1, with TRBD1 as a possible D gene (6 bases). The CDR3 sequence is 14 residues long. Trimming cost V 1 base and J 6 bases, with 12 bases left between them. Germline lookup yields CDR1 MGHRA and CDR2 YSYEKL. CDR3 loop: CASSQVGGGDGYTF. As DNA, the CDR3 is TGCGCCAGCAGCCAAGTTGGGGGCGGGGATGGCTACACCTTC.

The sample holds one count of this clone. The CDR3 here is CASSVGGEEETQYF. The CDR3 DNA follows: TGTGCCAGCAGCGTAGGGGGGGAGGAAGAGACCCAGTACTTC. The rearrangement uses TRBV9 and TRBJ2-5; tentative D call: TRBD2 (6 bases). V shed 0 bases and J shed 3 bases, with 9 bases lying between them. This CDR3 has 14 amino acids. Germline CDR1 is SGDLS and CDR2 is YYNGEE.

This chain uses TRBV4-1 with TRBJ2-5, with D possibly TRBD2 on 6 matching bases. The V gene lost 4 bases and the J gene lost 2 bases, with 11 bases spanning the gap. The CDR3 totals 14 residues. Germline values: CDR1 MGHRA, CDR2 YSYEKL. The CDR3 spells CASSPQGLQETQYF. The CDR3 coding sequence is TGCGCCAGCAGCCCGCAGGGACTTCAAGAGACCCAGTACTTC.

CDR3: CASSRQGFGNTIYF. CDR3 sequence (DNA): TGTGCCAGCAGCAGACAGGGATTTGGAAACACCATATATTTT. The chain employs TRBV7-3 and TRBJ1-3; 7 bases line up with TRBD1. Germline lookup yields CDR1 SGHTA and CDR2 FQGTGA. The V segment lost 5 bases and the J segment 3 bases; nucleotides outside the gene matches: 4. This CDR3 comprises 14 residues.

The rearrangement joins TRBV7-2 to TRBJ2-1; 8 nucleotides line up with TRBD2. The germline V gene has CDR1 SGHTA and CDR2 FQGNSA. The CDR3 is 13 residues long. J lost 8 bases, V lost 5 bases, and 5 bases had no gene match. The CDR3 protein is CASSLAGGDEQFF. CDR3 bases: TGTGCCAGCAGCCTGGCGGGAGGCGATGAGCAGTTCTTC.